These T cell receptor beta chains were read from a single sample in a study of shared clonotypes between healthy human individuals. Sequencing used immunoSEQ multiplex PCR; TCRdb keeps in-frame clones, though not all of them. The sample has some 500,000 clones, 90% to 97% seen once. The sequenced material came from naive CD4+ T cells sorted from blood. These receptor sequences come from a woman in her twenties or thirties in good health. CDR3s include the opening cysteine and the closing phenylalanine or tryptophan. The D gene is left open where the match is weak. The size field is filled for only some rows; it gives once, few, many or a size class.

>TRBV4-1|TRBD1|.|TRBJ2-5|18
CASSQDRGQGANWETQYF
TGCGCCAGCAGCCAAGATAGGGGACAGGGGGCGAATTGGGAGACCCAGTACTTC
>TRBV10-3|TRBD2|.|TRBJ2-1|14
CATESTSGRHEQFF
TGTGCCACCGAGTCCACTAGCGGGAGACATGAGCAGTTCTTC
>TRBV2|TRBD1|.|TRBJ1-1|12
CASSEGGSEAFF
TGTGCCAGCAGCGAAGGGGGCTCTGAAGCTTTCTTT
>TRBV7-9|.|.|TRBJ2-1|16
CASSSGWELKYNEQFF
TGTGCCAGCAGCTCGGGTTGGGAGTTGAAGTACAATGAGCAGTTCTTC
>TRBV11-2|TRBD2|.|TRBJ2-6|18
CASSSLAGGRSGANVLTF
TGTGCCAGCAGCTCATTAGCGGGAGGTCGATCTGGGGCCAACGTCCTGACTTTC
>TRBV7-9|.|.|TRBJ1-2|13
CASSFINGDGYTF
TGTGCCAGCAGCTTTATAAACGGGGACGGATACACCTTC
>TRBV29-1|.|.|TRBJ2-7|14
CSVEDNGGGGEQYF
TGCAGCGTTGAAGACAACGGAGGGGGCGGGGAGCAGTACTTC
>TRBV18|.|.|TRBJ2-2|14
CASSPGGNTGELFF
TGTGCCAGCTCACCAGGAGGGAACACCGGGGAGCTGTTTTTT
>TRBV18|TRBD2|.|TRBJ2-5|16
CASSRSLAENLGTQYF
TGTGCCAGCTCACGTTCACTAGCGGAAAATCTTGGGACCCAGTACTTC
>TRBV4-1|.|.|TRBJ2-3|12
CASSHPADTQYF
TGCGCCAGCAGCCACCCGGCAGATACGCAGTATTTT
>TRBV20-1|.|.|TRBJ2-7|11
CSAPREYEQYF
TGCAGTGCCCCAAGGGAGTACGAGCAGTACTTC
>TRBV6-5|.|.|TRBJ1-2|15
CASRPFAGTHYGYTF
TGTGCCAGCAGACCCTTCGCCGGGACACACTATGGCTACACCTTC
>TRBV2|TRBD1|.|TRBJ2-7|16
CASSEVGTGGPYEQYF
TGTGCCAGCAGTGAAGTTGGGACAGGGGGCCCCTACGAGCAGTACTTC
>TRBV9|TRBD2|.|TRBJ2-3|15
CASSVEGLDTDTQYF
TGTGCCAGCAGCGTAGAGGGACTAGACACAGATACGCAGTATTTT
>TRBV18|.|.|TRBJ1-4|13
CASSPGVWEKLFF
TGTGCCAGCTCACCAGGTGTATGGGAAAAACTGTTTTTT
>TRBV10-1|.|.|TRBJ1-5|13
CASSETGAQPQHF
TGCGCCAGCAGTGAGACCGGTGCCCAGCCCCAGCATTTT
>TRBV2|.|.|TRBJ2-7|12
CASRWGDYEQYF
TGTGCCAGCAGATGGGGTGACTACGAGCAGTACTTC
>TRBV27|.|.|TRBJ2-2|14
CASSSGAYAGELFF
TGTGCCAGCAGTTCAGGGGCCTACGCCGGGGAGCTGTTTTTT
>TRBV6-1|.|.|TRBJ1-5|12
CASSEINQPQHF
TGTGCCAGCAGTGAAATAAATCAGCCCCAGCATTTT
>TRBV19|.|.|TRBJ2-2|17
CASSIVGTYANTGELFF
TGTGCCAGTAGTATAGTGGGGACGTACGCGAACACCGGGGAGCTGTTTTTT
>TRBV5-4|.|.|TRBJ1-1|17
CASSLGVFGFRNTEAFF
TGTGCCAGCAGCTTGGGCGTTTTTGGGTTTCGGAACACTGAAGCTTTCTTT
>TRBV11-3|.|.|TRBJ1-3|15
CASNIGAGGGNTIYF
TGTGCCAGCAACATCGGGGCCGGTGGAGGAAACACCATATATTTT
>TRBV6-5|TRBD2|.|TRBJ2-1|14
CASSPGLAGGEQFF
TGTGCCAGCAGCCCAGGACTAGCGGGAGGCGAGCAGTTCTTC
>TRBV27|.|.|TRBJ2-1|14
CASSPWDRRNRQFF
TGTGCCAGCAGTCCATGGGACCGCCGAAATAGGCAGTTCTTC
>TRBV21-1|.|.|TRBJ1-1|14
CASSMKESNTEAFF
TGTGCCAGCAGCATGAAGGAGTCGAACACTGAAGCTTTCTTT
>TRBV7-3|.|.|TRBJ2-2|15
CASSSHRVEGGELFF
TGTGCCAGCAGCTCCCACAGGGTAGAGGGCGGGGAGCTGTTTTTT
>TRBV5-1|TRBD2|.|TRBJ2-1|15
CASSSSAGEGNEQFF
TGCGCCAGCAGTTCCAGCGCGGGAGAAGGCAATGAGCAGTTCTTC
>TRBV6-5|.|.|TRBJ2-7|16
CASSYQSVAGDREQYF
TGTGCCAGCAGTTACCAGTCGGTGGCAGGGGATCGCGAGCAGTACTTC
>TRBV29-1|.|.|TRBJ2-7|12
CSVARGSYEQYF
TGCAGCGTTGCGAGAGGATCCTACGAGCAGTACTTC
>TRBV5-4|.|.|TRBJ1-4|17
CASSLRVGGRGLEKLFF
TGTGCCAGCAGCCTCAGAGTAGGGGGACGGGGATTGGAAAAACTGTTTTTT
>TRBV7-6|.|.|TRBJ2-7|14
CASSLGTDRYEQYF
TGTGCCAGCAGCTTAGGGACCGACCGCTACGAGCAGTACTTC
>TRBV7-8|TRBD2|.|TRBJ2-1|14
CASSPWAGDNEQFF
TGTGCCAGCAGCCCCTGGGCGGGGGACAATGAGCAGTTCTTC
>TRBV4-1|.|.|TRBJ2-1|10
CASSPHEQFF
TGCGCCAGCAGCCCGCATGAGCAGTTCTTC
>TRBV11-3|TRBD1|.|TRBJ2-5|17
CASSPGLTGGRQETQYF
TGTGCCAGCAGCCCCGGTTTGACAGGGGGCCGCCAAGAGACCCAGTACTTC
>TRBV6-1|.|once|TRBJ2-7|14
CASSALGVSYEQYF
TGTGCCAGCAGTGCTCTGGGGGTTTCCTACGAGCAGTACTTC
>TRBV30|TRBD1|.|TRBJ1-4|15
CAWTGGQGLIGKLFF
TGTGCCTGGACCGGAGGACAGGGGTTAATAGGAAAACTGTTTTTT
>TRBV18|.|.|TRBJ2-6|17
CASSLTLDGSGANVLTF
TGTGCCAGCTCACTCACCCTAGATGGCTCTGGGGCCAACGTCCTGACTTTC
>TRBV30|.|.|TRBJ2-3|12
CAWRLSPDTQYF
TGTGCCTGGAGGCTCTCTCCAGATACGCAGTATTTT
>TRBV7-9|.|.|TRBJ2-1|13
CASSPSSADEQFF
TGTGCCAGCAGCCCCAGCTCAGCAGATGAGCAGTTCTTC
>TRBV18|TRBD2|.|TRBJ2-1|17
CASSAVVTTGRSNEQFF
TGTGCCAGCTCCGCCGTAGTCACGACCGGGAGGAGCAATGAGCAGTTCTTC
>TRBV11-3|TRBD2|.|TRBJ2-4|15
CASSLSAGGHDIQYF
TGTGCCAGCAGCTTATCAGCGGGAGGGCATGACATTCAGTACTTC
>TRBV5-1|.|.|TRBJ2-1|15
CASSSSGYTYNEQFF
TGCGCCAGCAGCTCGTCAGGGTATACCTACAATGAGCAGTTCTTC
>TRBV11-2|TRBD2|.|TRBJ2-1|16
CASRGLGLATYNEQFF
TGTGCCAGCAGAGGCCTGGGACTAGCAACCTACAATGAGCAGTTCTTC
>TRBV19|TRBD1|.|TRBJ2-3|16
CASSTRQGTLPDTQYF
TGTGCCAGTAGTACCCGACAGGGGACCCTCCCAGATACGCAGTATTTT
>TRBV6-5|.|.|TRBJ1-2|14
CASSSQETNYGYTF
TGTGCCAGCAGTTCACAGGAAACTAACTATGGCTACACCTTC
>TRBV28|.|.|TRBJ2-7|17
CASSFPFLTGRTYEQYF
TGTGCCAGCAGTTTCCCCTTTTTGACAGGCAGGACCTACGAGCAGTACTTC